The rows below give T cell receptor beta chains drawn from one sample of a study of cytomegalovirus exposure and HLA in healthy donors. Clones were sequenced by immunoSEQ multiplex PCR, and TCRdb holds only the in-frame ones, with some missing. Seen here are 85,000 to 130,000 clones, 80% to 90% observed once, and the top ten hold roughly 1.2%. Specimen: PBMCs. These receptors all stem from a young woman in good health and CMV-seronegative. The CDR3 runs from the conserved cysteine through the conserved F or W. The D gene is left open where the match is weak. Clone size appears in some rows only: once, few, many, or a class for an expanded clone.

j_gene | v_gene | abundance | d_gene | CDR3aa | CDR3nt
TRBJ2-2 | TRBV7-2 | NA | NA | CASSLHRTTGELFF | TGTGCCAGCAGCCTCCACAGGACCACCGGGGAGCTGTTTTTT
TRBJ2-1 | TRBV6-4 | NA | TRBD2 | CASSDGSGGSWGQFF | TGTGCCAGCAGTGACGGGTCAGGCGGGAGTTGGGGGCAGTTCTTC
TRBJ1-5 | TRBV6-1 | few | NA | CASGRAGEGNQPQHF | TGTGCCAGCGGAAGAGCAGGGGAAGGGAATCAGCCCCAGCATTTT
TRBJ2-3 | TRBV19 | NA | NA | CASSRWQSTDTQYF | TGTGCCAGCAGTAGGTGGCAGAGCACAGATACGCAGTATTTT
TRBJ1-1 | TRBV7-2 | once | NA | CASSYSRETNTEAFF | TGTGCCAGCAGCTACTCCAGGGAAACGAACACTGAAGCTTTCTTT
TRBJ2-3 | TRBV7-6 | once | TRBD2 | CASSNAGGDTQYF | TGTGCCAGCAGCAACGCGGGGGGTGATACGCAGTATTTT
TRBJ1-1 | TRBV6-5 | NA | NA | CASSSGMMEGTTEAFF | TGTGCCAGCAGTTCCGGTATGATGGAGGGGACCACTGAAGCTTTCTTT
TRBJ2-3 | TRBV7-9 | NA | TRBD2 | CASSLDLAGLFQYF | TGTGCCAGCAGCTTAGACCTAGCGGGCCTGTTTCAGTATTTT
TRBJ1-1 | TRBV28 | NA | NA | CASRDLGLGIAFF | TGTGCCAGCAGGGATTTGGGGCTGGGAATTGCTTTCTTT
TRBJ1-6 | TRBV4-3 | NA | NA | CASSHLTGDNSPLHF | TGCGCCAGCAGCCACCTGACAGGTGATAATTCACCCCTCCACTTT
TRBJ2-3 | TRBV29-1 | NA | NA | CSVREWDTQYF | TGCAGCGTTCGCGAGTGGGATACGCAGTATTTT
TRBJ1-6 | TRBV27 | NA | NA | CASSFGGSPLHF | TGTGCCAGCAGTTTCGGGGGGTCACCCCTCCACTTT
TRBJ1-2 | TRBV11-2 | once | TRBD1 | CASSESTTGANGYTF | TGTGCCAGCAGCGAATCAACGACAGGGGCCAATGGCTACACCTTC
TRBJ2-5 | TRBV7-9 | NA | NA | CASSHSISAQGPETQYF | TGTGCCAGCAGCCACTCCATATCTGCTCAGGGTCCAGAGACCCAGTACTTC
TRBJ2-5 | TRBV29-1 | NA | NA | CSVVVFQETQYF | TGCAGCGTTGTAGTGTTCCAAGAGACCCAGTACTTC
TRBJ1-3 | TRBV7-3 | NA | NA | CASSPTAGPGNTIYF | TGTGCCAGCAGCCCCACCGCGGGACCCGGAAACACCATATATTTT
TRBJ2-5 | TRBV11-1 | NA | NA | CASSLVLGIEETQYF | TGTGCCAGCAGCTTAGTGCTCGGGATTGAAGAGACCCAGTACTTC
TRBJ2-1 | TRBV5-1 | NA | NA | CASSLGGSYNEQFF | TGCGCCAGCAGCTTGGGCGGCTCCTACAATGAGCAGTTCTTC
TRBJ1-5 | TRBV2 | NA | NA | CASSAALRSNQPQHF | TGTGCCAGCAGTGCAGCCCTCCGGAGCAATCAGCCCCAGCATTTT
TRBJ1-1 | TRBV18 | NA | NA | CASSPIWGRTEAFF | TGTGCCAGCTCACCAATTTGGGGGCGGACTGAAGCTTTCTTT
TRBJ2-2 | TRBV2 | NA | NA | CASSEALLGATGELFF | TGTGCCAGCAGTGAAGCGTTGTTGGGGGCTACCGGGGAGCTGTTTTTT
TRBJ2-1 | TRBV7-6 | NA | TRBD2 | CASSLARTSSHNEQFF | TGTGCCAGCAGCTTAGCCCGGACTAGTTCCCACAATGAGCAGTTCTTC
TRBJ2-5 | TRBV2 | NA | NA | CASAASLTVGYF | TGTGCCAGCGCGGCATCATTGACGGTTGGTTACTTC
TRBJ1-1 | TRBV4-1 | NA | TRBD1 | CASSQEGQVDTEAFF | TGCGCCAGCAGCCAAGAAGGACAGGTGGACACTGAAGCTTTCTTT
TRBJ2-1 | TRBV9 | NA | NA | CASSAQGYNEQFF | TGTGCCAGCAGCGCCCAGGGGTACAATGAGCAGTTCTTC